This T cell receptor beta chain was sequenced for a study of blood T cells in healthy people across ages. Study-level results: PBMCs that were unsorted prevented a conclusive naive versus antigen-experienced comparison.

Alongside a J-beta primer mix, a sample-barcoded 5' primer served in a second PCR lasting roughly 6 to 12 cycles. Every sample produced at least 2.5 million CDR3-containing paired-end reads. Using its own MiXCR run on the 5' RACE reads, TCRdb lists one record per CDR3 protein. The table shows about 650,000 distinct CDR3 sequences, with approximately 52% occurring only once. This clonotype was observed many times. No antigen is known for it. The CDR3 has 13 amino acids. The V gene's germline CDR1 is MGHDK and CDR2 SYGVNS. V lost 6 bases and J lost 3; bases outside the gene matches: 4. Material for sequencing was blood. The rearrangement joins TRBV25-1 to TRBJ2-7, with 8 nucleotides matching TRBD2. The clonotype comes from an elderly woman in good health. The CDR3 DNA follows: TGTGCCAGCAGAGTTAGCGGGAACTACGAGCAGTACTTC. It specifies CASRVSGNYEQYF.